One and the same sample provided the 10 T cell receptor beta chains below, sequenced in a study of blood T cell repertoires in COVID-19 (dated by TCRdb to about 2020). Library construction relied on the immunoSEQ multiplex PCR assay. This is the immuneACCESS table as TCRdb keeps it, with only in-frame sequences that have V and J called. A part of the clones is gone; compared with another copy, unresolved V genes explain less than half, and the rest is unexplained. Within this sample are 200,000 to 300,000 clones, with 80% to 90% of them counted one time only. Of the sample, over 1.3% falls within the top ten clones. Sequenced sample: peripheral blood. Receptors originate from a man at least 80 years old with acute or convalescent COVID-19.

This clone was observed a single time. V gene TRBV7-2 combines with J gene TRBJ2-3, with a weak D call TRBD1 (5 bases). Trimming left V 1 base short and J 0 bases short, with 11 bases between. Germline V gives CDR1 SGHTA, CDR2 FQGNSA. The CDR3 consists of 16 residues. CDR3 nucleotide sequence: TGTGCCAGCAGCTTAGTACAGGTCTCTAGCACAGATACGCAGTATTTT. Translating gives CASSLVQVSSTDTQYF.

The chain has TRBV7-9 and TRBJ1-1; D is perhaps TRBD1 (5 bases). Germline loops: CDR1 SEHNR, CDR2 FQNEAQ (reference sequence). The V end lost 1 base, the J end lost 7 bases, and 10 bases lay between the germline ends. The CDR3 contains 13 residues. Here the CDR3 reads CASSLGGEIEAFF. The CDR3 DNA reads TGTGCCAGCAGCTTAGGGGGGGAGATTGAAGCTTTCTTT.

This clone appeared many times. CDR3 protein: CASSSWGGQPQHF. The CDR3 nucleotides read TGTGCCAGCAGTTCTTGGGGAGGTCAGCCCCAGCATTTT. V and J are TRBV6-2 or TRBV6-3 and TRBJ1-5; D not certain. The germline V and J ends were trimmed by 4 bases and 6 bases, with 10 bases remaining between them. CDR1 MNHEY and CDR2 SVGEGT come from the germline V gene. CDR3 length: 13 residues.

The chain couples TRBV9 to TRBJ2-3, with 13 bases that match TRBD2. J gave up 5 bases and V 0 bases, and 9 bases lay outside the gene matches. CDR3 length: 18 residues. Germline assignment: CDR1 SGDLS and CDR2 YYNGEE. The CDR3 protein is CASSVGTSGGALVDTQYF. In DNA form, the CDR3 reads TGTGCCAGCAGCGTAGGCACTAGCGGGGGGGCCTTGGTAGATACGCAGTATTTT. Based on the CDR3 plus reference TRBV9 and TRBJ2-3, the full variable domain is DSGVTQTPKHLITATGQRVTLRCSPRSGDLSVYWYQQSLDQGLQFLIQYYNGEERAKGNILERFSAQQFPDLHSELNLSSLELGDSALYFCASSVGTSGGALVDTQYFGPGTRLTVL.

This chain connects TRBV19 to TRBJ1-1, with TRBD1 matching over 8 bases. J lost 4 bases, V lost 7 bases, and 14 bases had no gene match. Germline V CDR1 and CDR2: LNHDA, SQIVND (reference sequence). The CDR3 sequence is 16 residues long. CDR3 sequence (DNA): TGTGCCAGTACGTCTCGACGGCAGGGGGCGGTCACTGAAGCTTTCTTT. This gives the protein CASTSRRQGAVTEAFF. The variable domain in full, completed from reference TRBV19 and TRBJ1-1, reads DGGITQSPKYLFRKEGQNVTLSCEQNLNHDAMYWYRQDPGQGLRLIYYSQIVNDFQKGDIAEGYSVSREKKESFPLTVTSAQKNPTAFYLCASTSRRQGAVTEAFFGQGTRLTVV.

The genes are TRBV7-8 and TRBJ1-3; D may be TRBD1 (5 bases). Trimming removed 0 bases at V and 0 bases at J, with 6 bases between. The germline CDR1 and CDR2 sequences are SGHVS and FQNEAQ. The CDR3 extends over 15 amino acids. In DNA form, the CDR3 reads TGTGCCAGCAGCTTAGCGCAGGGCTCTGGAAACACCATATATTTT. This sequence encodes CASSLAQGSGNTIYF.

The V call is TRBV5-1, the J call TRBJ2-3; TRBD1 matches at 9 bases. V was pared by 6 bases and J by 6 bases, with 11 bases of the junction left unmatched. This CDR3 has 15 residues. The germline CDR1 and CDR2 sequences are SGHRS and YFSETQ. CDR3 in DNA: TGCGCCAGCAAATTGGGGGACAGGGCCTCGGATACGCAGTATTTT. Its protein product is CASKLGDRASDTQYF.

This chain connects TRBV6-5 to TRBJ1-1, with D possibly being TRBD1 (5 bases). Trimming left V 0 bases short and J 7 bases short, with 9 bases between. Germline V CDR1 and CDR2: MNHEY, SVGAGI. The CDR3 is 13 residues long. CDR3 amino acids: CASSYSGTGEAFF. Here the CDR3 DNA reads TGTGCCAGCAGTTACTCCGGGACTGGTGAAGCTTTCTTT.

The chain couples TRBV4-2 to TRBJ1-2; D perhaps matches TRBD1 (5 bases). The CDR3 spans 16 residues. The V end was cut by 3 bases, the J end by 0 bases, with 14 bases between. CDR1 LGHNA and CDR2 YNFKEQ come from the germline V gene. The CDR3 spells CASSHGGGNTNYGYTF. The CDR3 DNA follows: TGTGCCAGCAGCCACGGCGGGGGAAACACTAACTATGGCTACACCTTC.

J is TRBJ1-2 and V is TRBV21-1. TRBV21-1 is noted as a pseudogene. CDR3 length equals 18 residues. CDR3: CASSKARREPLANYGYTF. Written as DNA, the CDR3 is TGTGCCAGCAGCAAAGCGCGGAGGGAACCACTAGCTAACTATGGCTACACCTTC.